This note documents a single TCR beta chain sequence. Participants were placed into cohorts based on the clinical history they reported. Resolution of symptoms, clearance, or two negative PCRs was present in recovered Cohort 3 donors. Germline assignment: CDR1 SGHTA and CDR2 FQGNSA. V was shortened by 2 bases and J by 0 bases, with 13 bases between the two germline ends. This CDR3 is built from 16 residues. This record comes from a study of blood T cell repertoires in COVID-19. In the original workflow: Amplified reference gene primers provided the basis for estimating nucleated cell counts. This table comes from immunoSEQ multiplex PCR, and its TCRdb copy is limited to in-frame clones, with some not included. That table furnishes V, J and clone size, whereas the DNA furnished D and trimming. The table has around 310,000 clones, roughly 91% seen once.

The sequence derives from a woman aged 30 to 39 who had recovered from COVID-19. V usage is TRBV7-2 and J usage is TRBJ1-2; D is unresolved. The sequenced material came from PBMCs or T cells enriched from blood (not recorded which). CDR3 DNA sequence: TGTGCCAGCAGCTTACGGGTCGAGAGGGCTAACTATGGCTACACCTTC. It encodes CASSLRVERANYGYTF.